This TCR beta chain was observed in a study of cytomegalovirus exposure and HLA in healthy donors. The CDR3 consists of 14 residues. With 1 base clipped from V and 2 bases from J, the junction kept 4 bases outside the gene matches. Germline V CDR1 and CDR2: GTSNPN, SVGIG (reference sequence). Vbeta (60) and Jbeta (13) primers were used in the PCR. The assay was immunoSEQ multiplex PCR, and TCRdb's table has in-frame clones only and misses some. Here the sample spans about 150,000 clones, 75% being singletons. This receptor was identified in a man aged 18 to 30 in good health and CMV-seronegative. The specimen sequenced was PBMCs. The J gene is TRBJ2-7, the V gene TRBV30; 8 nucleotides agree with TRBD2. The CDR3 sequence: CAWSGVSGTYEQYF. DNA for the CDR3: TGTGCCTGGAGTGGGGTTAGCGGGACCTACGAGCAGTACTTC. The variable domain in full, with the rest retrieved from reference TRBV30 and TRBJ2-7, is SQTIHQWPATLVQPVGSPLSLECTVEGTSNPNLYWYRQAAGRGLQLLFYSVGIGQISSEVPQNLSASRPQDRQFILSSKKLLLSDSGFYLCAWSGVSGTYEQYFGPGTRLTVT.